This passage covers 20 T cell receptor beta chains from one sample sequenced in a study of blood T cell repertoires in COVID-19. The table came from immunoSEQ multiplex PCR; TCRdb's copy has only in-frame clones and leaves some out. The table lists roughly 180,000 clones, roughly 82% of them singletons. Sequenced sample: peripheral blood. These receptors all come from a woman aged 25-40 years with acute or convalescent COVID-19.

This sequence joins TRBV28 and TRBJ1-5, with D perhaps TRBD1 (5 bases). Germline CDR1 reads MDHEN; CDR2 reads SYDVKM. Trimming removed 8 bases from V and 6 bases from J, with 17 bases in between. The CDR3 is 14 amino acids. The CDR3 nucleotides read TGTGCCAGCTTCAAGGGAGGGGCGAGTCAGCCCCAGCATTTT. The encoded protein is CASFKGGASQPQHF.

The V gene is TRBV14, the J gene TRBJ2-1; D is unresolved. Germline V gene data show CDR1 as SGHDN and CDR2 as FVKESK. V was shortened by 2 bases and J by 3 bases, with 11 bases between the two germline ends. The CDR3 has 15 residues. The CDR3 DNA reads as TGTGCCAGCAGCCAACATACCGGAGACTACAATGAGCAGTTCTTC. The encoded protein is CASSQHTGDYNEQFF.

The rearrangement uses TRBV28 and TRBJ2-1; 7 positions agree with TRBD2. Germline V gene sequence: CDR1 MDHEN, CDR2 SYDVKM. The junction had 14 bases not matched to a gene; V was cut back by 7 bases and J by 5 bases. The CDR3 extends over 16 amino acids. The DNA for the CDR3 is TGTGCCAGCACAAATCCGGGGGGTCTCTCTCACAATGAGCAGTTCTTC. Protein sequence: CASTNPGGLSHNEQFF.

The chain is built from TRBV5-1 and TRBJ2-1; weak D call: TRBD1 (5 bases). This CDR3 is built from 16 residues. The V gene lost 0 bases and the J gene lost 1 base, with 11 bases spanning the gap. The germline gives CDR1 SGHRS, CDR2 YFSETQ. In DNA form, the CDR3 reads TGCGCCAGCAGCTTGGCCAGGGTTAATTCCTACAATGAGCAGTTCTTC. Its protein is CASSLARVNSYNEQFF.

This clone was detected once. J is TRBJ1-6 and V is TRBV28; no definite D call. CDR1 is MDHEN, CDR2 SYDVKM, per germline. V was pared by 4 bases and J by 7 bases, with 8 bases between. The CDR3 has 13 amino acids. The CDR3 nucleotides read TGTGCCAGCAGTTATTCAGGAAATTCACCCCTCCACTTT. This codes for CASSYSGNSPLHF.

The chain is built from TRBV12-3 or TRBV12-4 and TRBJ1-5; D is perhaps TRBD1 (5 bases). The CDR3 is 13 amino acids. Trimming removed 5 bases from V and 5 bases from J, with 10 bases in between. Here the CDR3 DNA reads TGTGCCAGCAGTCTTACCAGGGATCAGCCCCAGCATTTT. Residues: CASSLTRDQPQHF.

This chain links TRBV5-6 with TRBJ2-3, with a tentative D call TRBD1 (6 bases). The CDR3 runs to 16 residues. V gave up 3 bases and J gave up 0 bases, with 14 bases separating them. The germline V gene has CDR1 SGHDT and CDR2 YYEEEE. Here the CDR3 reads CASSSAGQSSTDTQYF. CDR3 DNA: TGTGCCAGCAGCTCAGCAGGACAGTCTAGCACAGATACGCAGTATTTT.

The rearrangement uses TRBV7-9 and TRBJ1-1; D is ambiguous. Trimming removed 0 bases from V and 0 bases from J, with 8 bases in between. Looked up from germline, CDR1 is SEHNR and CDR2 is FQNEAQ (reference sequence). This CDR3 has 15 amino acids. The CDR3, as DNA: TGTGCCAGCAGCTTAGCTTGGGAGCTGAACACTGAAGCTTTCTTT. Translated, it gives CASSLAWELNTEAFF.

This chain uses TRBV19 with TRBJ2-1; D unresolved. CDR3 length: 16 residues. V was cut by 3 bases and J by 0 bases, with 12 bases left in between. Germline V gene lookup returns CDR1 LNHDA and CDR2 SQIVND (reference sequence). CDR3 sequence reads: CASSIGTGSSYNEQFF. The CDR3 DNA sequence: TGTGCCAGTAGTATCGGTACGGGTAGCTCCTACAATGAGCAGTTCTTC.

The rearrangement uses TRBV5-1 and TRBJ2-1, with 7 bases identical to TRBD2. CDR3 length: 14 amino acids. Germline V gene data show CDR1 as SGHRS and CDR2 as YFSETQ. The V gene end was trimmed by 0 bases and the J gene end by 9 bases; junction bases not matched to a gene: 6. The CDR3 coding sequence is TGCGCCAGCAGCTTGGCCAAGCGGGGCGGTGAGCAGTTCTTC. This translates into CASSLAKRGGEQFF.

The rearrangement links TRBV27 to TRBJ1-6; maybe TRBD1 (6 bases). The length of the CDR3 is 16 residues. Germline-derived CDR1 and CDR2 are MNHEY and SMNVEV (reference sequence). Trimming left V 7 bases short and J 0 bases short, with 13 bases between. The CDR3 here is CASTRDTSSYNSPLHF. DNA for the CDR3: TGTGCCAGCACCAGGGACACCAGCTCCTATAATTCACCCCTCCACTTT.

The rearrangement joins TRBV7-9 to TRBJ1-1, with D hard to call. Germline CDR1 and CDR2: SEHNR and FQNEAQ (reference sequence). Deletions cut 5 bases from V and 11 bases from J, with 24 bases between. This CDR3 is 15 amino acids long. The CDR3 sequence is CASSHEGNQAPRAFF. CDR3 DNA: TGTGCCAGCAGCCACGAGGGTAATCAGGCCCCGAGGGCTTTCTTT. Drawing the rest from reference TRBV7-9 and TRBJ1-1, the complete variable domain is DTGVSQNPRHKITKRGQNVTFRCDPISEHNRLYWYRQTLGQGPEFLTYFQNEAQLEKSRLLSDRFSAERPKGSFSTLEIQRTEQGDSAMYLCASSHEGNQAPRAFFGQGTRLTVV.

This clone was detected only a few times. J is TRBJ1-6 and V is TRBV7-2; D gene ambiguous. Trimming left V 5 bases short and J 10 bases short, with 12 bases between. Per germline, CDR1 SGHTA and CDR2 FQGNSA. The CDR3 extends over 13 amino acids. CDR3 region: CASSPPLRSPLHF. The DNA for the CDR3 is TGTGCCAGCAGCCCGCCCCTTCGGTCACCCCTCCACTTT.

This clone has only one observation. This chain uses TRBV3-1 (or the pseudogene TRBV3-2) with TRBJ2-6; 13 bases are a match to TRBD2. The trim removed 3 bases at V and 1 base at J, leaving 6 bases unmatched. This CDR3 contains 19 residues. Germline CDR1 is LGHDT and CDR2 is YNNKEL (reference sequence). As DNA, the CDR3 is TGTGCCAGCAGCCATCTACTAGCGGGGGGGCCATCTGGGGCCAACGTCCTGACTTTC. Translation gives CASSHLLAGGPSGANVLTF.

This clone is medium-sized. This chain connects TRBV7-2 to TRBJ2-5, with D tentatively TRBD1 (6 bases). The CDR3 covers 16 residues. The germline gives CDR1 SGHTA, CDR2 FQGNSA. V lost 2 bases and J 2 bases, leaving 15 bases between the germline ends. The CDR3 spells CASSLSGGRGQETQYF. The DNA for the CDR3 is TGTGCCAGCAGCTTAAGTGGCGGCAGGGGTCAAGAGACCCAGTACTTC.

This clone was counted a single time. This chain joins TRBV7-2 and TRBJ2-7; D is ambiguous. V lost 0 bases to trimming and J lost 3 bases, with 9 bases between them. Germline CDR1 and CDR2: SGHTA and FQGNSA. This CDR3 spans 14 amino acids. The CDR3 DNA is TGTGCCAGCAGCTTAGCACGGGTTAGCTACGAGCAGTACTTC. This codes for CASSLARVSYEQYF.

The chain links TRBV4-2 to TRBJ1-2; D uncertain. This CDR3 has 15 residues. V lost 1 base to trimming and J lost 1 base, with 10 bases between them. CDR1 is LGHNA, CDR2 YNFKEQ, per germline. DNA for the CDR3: TGTGCCAGCAGCCAAGGTGGAGGGAGTAACTATGGCTACACCTTC. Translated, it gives CASSQGGGSNYGYTF.

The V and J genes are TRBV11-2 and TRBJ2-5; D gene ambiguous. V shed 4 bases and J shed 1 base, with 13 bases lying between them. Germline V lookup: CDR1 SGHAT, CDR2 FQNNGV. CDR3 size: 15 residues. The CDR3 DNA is TGTGCCAGCAGCTCCACCCCAGGATCCCAAGAGACCCAGTACTTC. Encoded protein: CASSSTPGSQETQYF.

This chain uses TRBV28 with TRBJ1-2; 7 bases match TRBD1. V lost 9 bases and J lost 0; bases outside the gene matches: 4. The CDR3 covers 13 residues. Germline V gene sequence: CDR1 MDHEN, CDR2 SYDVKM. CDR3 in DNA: TGTGCCAGTGGGACAGCCCCTAACTATGGCTACACCTTC. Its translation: CASGTAPNYGYTF.

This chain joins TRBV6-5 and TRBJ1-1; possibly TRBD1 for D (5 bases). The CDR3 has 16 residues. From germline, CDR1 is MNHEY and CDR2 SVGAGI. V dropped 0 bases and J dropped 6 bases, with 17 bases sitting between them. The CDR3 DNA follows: TGTGCCAGCAGTTACTCGATCTTAGACAGTCGCGCTGAAGCTTTCTTT. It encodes CASSYSILDSRAEAFF.